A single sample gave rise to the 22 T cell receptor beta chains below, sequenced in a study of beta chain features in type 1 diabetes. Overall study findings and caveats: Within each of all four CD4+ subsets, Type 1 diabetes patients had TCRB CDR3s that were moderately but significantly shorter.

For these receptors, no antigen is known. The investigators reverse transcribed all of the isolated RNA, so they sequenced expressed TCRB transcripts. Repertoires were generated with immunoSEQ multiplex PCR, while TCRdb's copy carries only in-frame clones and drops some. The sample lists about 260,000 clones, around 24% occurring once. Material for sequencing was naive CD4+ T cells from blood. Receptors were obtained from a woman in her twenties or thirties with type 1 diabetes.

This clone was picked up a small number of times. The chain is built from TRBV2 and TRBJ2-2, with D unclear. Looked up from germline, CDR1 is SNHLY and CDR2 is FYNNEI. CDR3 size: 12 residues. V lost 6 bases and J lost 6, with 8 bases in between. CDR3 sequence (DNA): TGTGCCAGCAGGGGCTCGTCCGGGGAGCTGTTTTTT. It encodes CASRGSSGELFF.

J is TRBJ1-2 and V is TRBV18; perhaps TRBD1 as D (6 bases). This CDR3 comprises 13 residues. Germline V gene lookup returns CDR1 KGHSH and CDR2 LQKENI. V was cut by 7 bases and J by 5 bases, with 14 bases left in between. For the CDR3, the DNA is TGTGCCAGCTACCGGGACATAGGGTATGGCTACACCTTC. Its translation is CASYRDIGYGYTF. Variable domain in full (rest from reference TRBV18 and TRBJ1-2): NAGVMQNPRHLVRRRGQEARLRCSPMKGHSHVYWYRQLPEEGLKFMVYLQKENIIDESGMPKERFSAEFPKEGPSILRIQQVVRGDSAAYFCASYRDIGYGYTFGSGTRLTVV.

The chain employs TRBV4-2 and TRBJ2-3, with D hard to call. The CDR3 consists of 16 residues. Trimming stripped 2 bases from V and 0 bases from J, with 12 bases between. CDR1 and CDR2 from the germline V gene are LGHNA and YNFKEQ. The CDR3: CASSQQKDYSTDTQYF. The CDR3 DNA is TGTGCCAGCAGCCAACAGAAAGATTATAGCACAGATACGCAGTATTTT.

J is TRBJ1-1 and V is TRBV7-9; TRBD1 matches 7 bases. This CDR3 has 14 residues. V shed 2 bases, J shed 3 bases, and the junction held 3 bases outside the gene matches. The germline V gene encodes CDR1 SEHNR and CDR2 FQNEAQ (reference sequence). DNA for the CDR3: TGTGCCAGCAGCTTAAGACAGGGTGACACTGAAGCTTTCTTT. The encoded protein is CASSLRQGDTEAFF.

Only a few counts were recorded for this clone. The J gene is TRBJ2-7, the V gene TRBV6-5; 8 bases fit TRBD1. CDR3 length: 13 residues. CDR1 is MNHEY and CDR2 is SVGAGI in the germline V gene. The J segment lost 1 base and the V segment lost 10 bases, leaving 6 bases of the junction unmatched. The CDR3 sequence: CATGRDRSYEQYF. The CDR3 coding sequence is TGTGCCACCGGCCGGGACAGGTCCTACGAGCAGTACTTC.

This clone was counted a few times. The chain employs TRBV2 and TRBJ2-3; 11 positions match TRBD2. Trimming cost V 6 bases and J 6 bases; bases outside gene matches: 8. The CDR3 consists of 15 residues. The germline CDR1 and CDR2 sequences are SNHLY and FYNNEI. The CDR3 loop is CASRVTSGSGDTQYF. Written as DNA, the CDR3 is TGTGCCAGCAGAGTTACTAGCGGGAGTGGGGATACGCAGTATTTT.

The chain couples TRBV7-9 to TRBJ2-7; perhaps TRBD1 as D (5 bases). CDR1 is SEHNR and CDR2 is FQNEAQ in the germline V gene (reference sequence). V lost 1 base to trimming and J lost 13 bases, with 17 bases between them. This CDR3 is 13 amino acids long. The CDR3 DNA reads TGTGCCAGCAGCTTAGGCACAGGTACCCCGACCTACTTC. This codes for CASSLGTGTPTYF.

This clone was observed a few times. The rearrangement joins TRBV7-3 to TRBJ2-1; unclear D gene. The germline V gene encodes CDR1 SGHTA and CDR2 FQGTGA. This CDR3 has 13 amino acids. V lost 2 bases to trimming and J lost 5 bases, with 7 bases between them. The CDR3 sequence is CASSLARDNEQFF. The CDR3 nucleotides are TGTGCCAGCAGCTTAGCACGGGACAATGAGCAGTTCTTC.

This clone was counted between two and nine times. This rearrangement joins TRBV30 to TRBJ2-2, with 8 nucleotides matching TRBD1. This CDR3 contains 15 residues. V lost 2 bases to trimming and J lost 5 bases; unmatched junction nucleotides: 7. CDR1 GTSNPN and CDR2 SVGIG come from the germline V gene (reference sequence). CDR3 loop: CAWSPRTGLTGELFF. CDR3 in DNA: TGTGCCTGGAGTCCGCGGACAGGGCTGACCGGGGAGCTGTTTTTT.

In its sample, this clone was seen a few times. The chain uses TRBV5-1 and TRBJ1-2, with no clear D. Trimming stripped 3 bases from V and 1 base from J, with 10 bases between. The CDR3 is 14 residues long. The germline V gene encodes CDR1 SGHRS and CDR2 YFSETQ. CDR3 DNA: TGCGCCAGCAGCTCAAACGGGATTAACTATGGCTACACCTTC. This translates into CASSSNGINYGYTF.

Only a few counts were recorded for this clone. The chain's CDR3 is CASSTAQGTHEKLFF. The CDR3, as DNA: TGTGCCAGCAGTACAGCCCAGGGGACCCACGAAAAACTGTTTTTT. This chain connects TRBV27 to TRBJ1-4, with D possibly being TRBD1 (6 bases). V dropped 5 bases and J dropped 8 bases, with 18 bases sitting between them. This CDR3 has 15 amino acids. Germline CDR1 MNHEY, CDR2 SMNVEV (reference sequence).

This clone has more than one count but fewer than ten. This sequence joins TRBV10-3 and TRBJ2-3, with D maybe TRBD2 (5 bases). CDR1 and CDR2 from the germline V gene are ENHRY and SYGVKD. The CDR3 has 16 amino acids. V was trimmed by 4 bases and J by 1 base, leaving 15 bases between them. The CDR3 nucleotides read TGTGCCATCAGTGGCTCTCGGGGTGCGGGCACAGATACGCAGTATTTT. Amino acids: CAISGSRGAGTDTQYF.

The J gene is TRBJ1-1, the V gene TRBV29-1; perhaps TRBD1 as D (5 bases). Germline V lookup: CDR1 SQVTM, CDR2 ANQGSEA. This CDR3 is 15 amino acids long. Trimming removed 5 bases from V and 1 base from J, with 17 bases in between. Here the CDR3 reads CSVRRDLDPNTEAFF. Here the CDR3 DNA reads TGCAGCGTTAGGAGGGACCTAGACCCGAACACTGAAGCTTTCTTT.

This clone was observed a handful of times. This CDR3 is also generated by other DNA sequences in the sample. The CDR3 region is CSVEGQGQETQYF. The DNA for the CDR3 is TGCAGCGTTGAGGGGCAGGGGCAAGAGACCCAGTACTTC. The chain joins TRBV29-1 to TRBJ2-5; perhaps TRBD1 as D (6 bases). The V and J ends lost 3 bases and 2 bases respectively, with 10 bases between them. CDR1 is SQVTM, CDR2 ANQGSEA, per germline. This CDR3 contains 13 residues.

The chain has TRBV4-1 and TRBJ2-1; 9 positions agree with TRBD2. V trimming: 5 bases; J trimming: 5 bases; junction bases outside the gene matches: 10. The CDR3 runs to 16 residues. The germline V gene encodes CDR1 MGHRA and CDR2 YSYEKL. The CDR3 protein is CASSTPGLADDNEQFF. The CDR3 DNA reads TGCGCCAGCAGCACCCCGGGACTAGCTGACGACAATGAGCAGTTCTTC.

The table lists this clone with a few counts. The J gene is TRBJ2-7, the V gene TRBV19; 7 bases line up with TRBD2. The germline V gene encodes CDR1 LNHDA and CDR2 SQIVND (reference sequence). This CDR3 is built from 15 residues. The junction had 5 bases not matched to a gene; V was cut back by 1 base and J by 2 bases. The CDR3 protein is CASSIAAGVAYEQYF. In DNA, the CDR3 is TGTGCCAGTAGTATAGCGGCGGGAGTCGCCTACGAGCAGTACTTC.

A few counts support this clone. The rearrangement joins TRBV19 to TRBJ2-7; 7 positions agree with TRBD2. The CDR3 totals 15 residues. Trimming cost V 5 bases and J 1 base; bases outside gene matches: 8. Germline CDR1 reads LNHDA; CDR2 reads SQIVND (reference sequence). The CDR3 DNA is TGTGCCAGTAGTGAACCGGGGGGAGCTTCCTACGAGCAGTACTTC. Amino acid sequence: CASSEPGGASYEQYF.

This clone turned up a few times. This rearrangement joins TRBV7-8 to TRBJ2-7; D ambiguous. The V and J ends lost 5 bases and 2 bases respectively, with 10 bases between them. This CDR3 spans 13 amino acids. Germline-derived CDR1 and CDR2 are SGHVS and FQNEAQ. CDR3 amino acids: CASSTSPTYEQYF. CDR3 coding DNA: TGTGCCAGCAGCACATCTCCCACCTACGAGCAGTACTTC.

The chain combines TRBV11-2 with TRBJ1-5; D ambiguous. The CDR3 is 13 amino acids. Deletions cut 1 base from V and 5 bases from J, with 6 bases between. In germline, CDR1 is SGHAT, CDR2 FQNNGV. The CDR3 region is CASSLGLHQPQHF. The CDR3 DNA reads TGTGCCAGCAGCTTAGGGCTTCATCAGCCCCAGCATTTT.

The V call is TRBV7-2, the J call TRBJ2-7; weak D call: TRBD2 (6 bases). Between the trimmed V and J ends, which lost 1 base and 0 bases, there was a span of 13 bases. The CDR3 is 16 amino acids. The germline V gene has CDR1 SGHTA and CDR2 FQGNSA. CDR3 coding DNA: TGTGCCAGCAGCTTAGGGGGACTGGGGAGCTCCTACGAGCAGTACTTC. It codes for CASSLGGLGSSYEQYF.

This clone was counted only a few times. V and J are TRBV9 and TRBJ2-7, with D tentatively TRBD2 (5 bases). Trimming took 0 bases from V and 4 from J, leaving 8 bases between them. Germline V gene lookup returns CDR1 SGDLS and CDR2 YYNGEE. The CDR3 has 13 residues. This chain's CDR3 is CASSVVGGYEQYF. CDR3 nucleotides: TGTGCCAGCAGCGTAGTCGGCGGGTACGAGCAGTACTTC.

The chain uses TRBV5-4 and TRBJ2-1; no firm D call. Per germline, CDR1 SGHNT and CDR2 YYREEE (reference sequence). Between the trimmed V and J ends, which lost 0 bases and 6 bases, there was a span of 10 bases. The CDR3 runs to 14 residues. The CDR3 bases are TGTGCCAGCAGCTTGGACATCAGGTCCAATGAGCAGTTCTTC. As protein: CASSLDIRSNEQFF. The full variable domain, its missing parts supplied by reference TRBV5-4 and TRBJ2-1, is ETGVTQSPTHLIKTRGQQVTLRCSSQSGHNTVSWYQQALGQGPQFIFQYYREEENGRGNFPPRFSGLQFPNYSSELNVNALELDDSALYLCASSLDIRSNEQFFGPGTRLTVL.